The source of this T cell receptor (beta chain) is a study of cytomegalovirus exposure and HLA in healthy donors. Study findings and constraints: Accurate prediction of HLA-A and HLA-B alleles (for most subjects) was reportedly achieved from TCR beta sequences. Solely CMV serostatus was available to characterize immune exposure. V- and J-gene trimming in TCR beta was tied to a missense DCLRE1C variant by an analysis performed later.

This clone showed up just once. Its antigen is as yet unknown. The conserved closing phenylalanine or tryptophan is absent in this CDR3, likely reflecting a read error. With 1 base removed from V and 0 bases from J, the gap between germline ends came to 7 bases. The CDR3 sequence is 16 residues long. Germline assignment: CDR1 MNHEY and CDR2 SMNVEV (reference sequence). The PCR was carried out with 60 Vbeta primers and 13 Jbeta primers. Produced via immunoSEQ multiplex PCR; TCRdb's table is partial and in-frame only. The data hold about 200,000 clones, with around 83% observed a single time. The sample was PBMCs. This rearrangement joins TRBV27 to TRBJ2-6; D is ambiguous. This clonotype originated in a girl aged 10 to 17 in good health and CMV-seronegative. CDR3 amino acids: CASSLLTSSGANVLTL. The CDR3 region has the DNA TGTGCCAGCAGTTTATTGACAAGCTCTGGGGCCAACGTCCTGACTCTC.